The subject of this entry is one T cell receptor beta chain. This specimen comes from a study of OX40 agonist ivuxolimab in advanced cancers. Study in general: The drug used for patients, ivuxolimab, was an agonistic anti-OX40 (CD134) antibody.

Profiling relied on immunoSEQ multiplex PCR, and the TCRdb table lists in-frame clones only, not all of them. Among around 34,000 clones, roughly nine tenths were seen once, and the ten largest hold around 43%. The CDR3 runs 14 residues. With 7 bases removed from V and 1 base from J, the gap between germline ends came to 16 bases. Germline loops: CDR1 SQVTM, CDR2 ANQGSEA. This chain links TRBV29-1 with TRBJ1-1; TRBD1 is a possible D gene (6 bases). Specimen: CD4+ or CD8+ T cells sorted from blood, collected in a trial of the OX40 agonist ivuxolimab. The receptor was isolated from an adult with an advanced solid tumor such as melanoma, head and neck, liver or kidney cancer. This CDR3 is CSAFAGTRNTEAFF. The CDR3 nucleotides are TGCAGCGCCTTCGCAGGGACACGGAACACTGAAGCTTTCTTT.